This passage covers 11 T cell receptor beta chains from one sample sequenced in a study of T cell repertoires in cytomegalovirus infection. TCRdb re-called the reads through MiXCR, storing one row per CDR3 protein. Among about 310,000 distinct CDR3 sequences listed, approximately 25% were seen once. Antigens for these TCRs are unknown. The material was cultured PBMCs, obtained from culture after CMV antigen stimulation. The receptors originated from a human donor in good health (CMV status not recorded). Some clones in this sample may be carry-over from other donors' samples.

This clonotype has more than one count but fewer than ten. The chain has TRBV12-3 or TRBV12-4 and TRBJ2-2, with 9 bases that match TRBD2. The CDR3 has 15 amino acids. After removal of 5 bases from V and 5 bases from J, the junction contained 6 bases not matched to a gene. CDR3 in amino acids: CASSAGGLGTGELFF. In nucleotides, the CDR3 is TGTGCCAGCAGTGCGGGAGGGCTTGGGACCGGGGAGCTGTTTTTT.

The rearrangement joins TRBV6-6 to TRBJ2-7, with D maybe TRBD1 (5 bases). The CDR3 length is 16 residues. Deletions cut 5 bases from V and 2 bases from J, with 19 bases between. CDR1 is MNHNY and CDR2 is SVGAGI in the germline V gene (reference sequence). CDR3 DNA: TGTGCCAGCAGTACCCGCCGGACACGCCGGCCCTACGAGCAGTACTTC. Translating gives CASSTRRTRRPYEQYF.

This chain links TRBV6-2 or TRBV6-3 with TRBJ2-5, with 7 bases aligning to TRBD1. Germline V gene data show CDR1 as MNHEY and CDR2 as SVGEGT. Germline trimming cut 5 bases from V and 5 bases from J; bases unmatched to any gene: 5. The CDR3 is 13 amino acids. The CDR3, as DNA: TGTGCCAGCAGTGGACAGGCTATGGAGACCCAGTACTTC. It yields the protein CASSGQAMETQYF.

The V and J genes are TRBV5-4 and TRBJ2-3; 7 nucleotides line up with TRBD1. Germline values: CDR1 SGHNT, CDR2 YYREEE (reference sequence). Unmatched junction bases numbered 11, after V lost 3 bases and J lost 7 bases. This CDR3 is 15 amino acids long. In nucleotides, the CDR3 is TGTGCCAGCAGCTCCCGGACAGGTGTGGGAAATACGCAGTATTTT. Translated, it gives CASSSRTGVGNTQYF.

The chain joins TRBV4-1 to TRBJ1-6, with 9 bases matching TRBD1. After removal of 5 bases from V and 11 bases from J, the junction contained 4 bases not matched to a gene. The CDR3 contains 13 residues. The germline V gene has CDR1 MGHRA and CDR2 YSYEKL. The CDR3 here is CASSGQGQPPLHF. As DNA, the CDR3 is TGCGCCAGCAGCGGACAGGGGCAGCCACCCCTCCACTTT.

J is TRBJ2-5 and V is TRBV3-1; no clear D. Trimming shortened V by 4 bases and J by 2 bases, and 8 bases separated the two germline ends. Germline V lookup: CDR1 LGHDT, CDR2 YNNKEL (reference sequence). The CDR3 extends over 13 amino acids. The DNA for the CDR3 is TGTGCCAGCAGCCCTAGTCGGCAAGAGACCCAGTACTTC. Its protein is CASSPSRQETQYF.

This chain links TRBV27 with TRBJ1-1; no definite D call. V shed 7 bases and J shed 1 base, with 10 bases lying between them. CDR3 length: 13 residues. CDR1 is MNHEY, CDR2 SMNVEV, per germline (reference sequence). Here the CDR3 DNA reads TGTGCCAGCAAGACTTGGGAGAACACTGAAGCTTTCTTT. Translating it yields CASKTWENTEAFF.

V and J are TRBV28 and TRBJ1-1; D is unresolved. CDR3 length: 14 residues. The germline V gene encodes CDR1 MDHEN and CDR2 SYDVKM. V dropped 3 bases and J dropped 0 bases, with 8 bases sitting between them. CDR3: CASSLARLNTEAFF. The CDR3 coding sequence is TGTGCCAGCAGTTTGGCCAGGTTGAACACTGAAGCTTTCTTT.

Only a few counts were recorded for this clonotype. The chain links TRBV9 to TRBJ2-1; perhaps TRBD2 as D (6 bases). Trimming took 0 bases from V and 7 from J, leaving 17 bases between them. The CDR3 runs to 16 residues. The germline gives CDR1 SGDLS, CDR2 YYNGEE. The CDR3 DNA follows: TGTGCCAGCAGCGTAGGTCCCGGGAGCGGCATAAATGAGCAGTTCTTC. Amino acids: CASSVGPGSGINEQFF.

The rearrangement links TRBV29-1 to TRBJ2-1; D is tentatively TRBD1 or TRBD2 (5 bases each). The CDR3 loop spans 11 amino acids. Germline assignment: CDR1 SQVTM and CDR2 ANQGSEA. Trimming pared 2 bases from V and 8 bases from J, leaving 7 bases between. The CDR3 protein is CSVEPGHEQFF. In DNA, the CDR3 is TGCAGCGTTGAACCGGGACATGAGCAGTTCTTC.

Ten or more counts support this clonotype. J is TRBJ1-2 and V is TRBV19; maybe TRBD1 (5 bases). The ends were cut back, 3 bases at V and 3 bases at J, with 8 bases in the middle. Per germline, CDR1 LNHDA and CDR2 SQIVND (reference sequence). This CDR3 region has 13 residues. The CDR3 here is CASSIDRHYGYTF. The CDR3 nucleotides are TGTGCCAGTAGTATTGACAGACACTATGGCTACACCTTC.